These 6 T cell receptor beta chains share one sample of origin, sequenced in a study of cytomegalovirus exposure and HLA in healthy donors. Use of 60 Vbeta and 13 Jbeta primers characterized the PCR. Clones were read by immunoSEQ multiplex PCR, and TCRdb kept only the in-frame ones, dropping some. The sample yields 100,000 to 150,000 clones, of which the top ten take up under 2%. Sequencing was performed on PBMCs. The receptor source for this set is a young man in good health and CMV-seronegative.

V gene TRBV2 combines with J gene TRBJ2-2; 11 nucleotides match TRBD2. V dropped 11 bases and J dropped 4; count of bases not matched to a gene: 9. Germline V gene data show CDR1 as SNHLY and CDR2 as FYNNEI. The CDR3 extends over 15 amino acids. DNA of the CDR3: TGTGCCGGAGGGGGGACTAGCGGTTCCACCGGGGAGCTGTTTTTT. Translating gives CAGGGTSGSTGELFF.

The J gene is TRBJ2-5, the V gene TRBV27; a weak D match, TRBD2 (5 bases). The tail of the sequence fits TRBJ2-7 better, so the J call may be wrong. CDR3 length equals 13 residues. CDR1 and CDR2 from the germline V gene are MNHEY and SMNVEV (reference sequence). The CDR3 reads CASSLGLRVEQYF. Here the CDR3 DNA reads TGTGCCAGCAGTTTAGGACTTCGGGTCGAGCAGTACTTC.

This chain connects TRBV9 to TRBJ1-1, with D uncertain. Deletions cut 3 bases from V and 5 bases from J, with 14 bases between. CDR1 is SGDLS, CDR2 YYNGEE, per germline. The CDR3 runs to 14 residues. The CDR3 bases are TGTGCCAGCAGCGGGCACGAGGGAGCTACTGAAGCTTTCTTT. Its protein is CASSGHEGATEAFF.

Here the CDR3 reads CASSYQGWVYEQYF. As DNA, the CDR3 is TGTGCCAGCAGCTATCAGGGCTGGGTCTACGAGCAGTACTTC. The V gene is TRBV5-6, the J gene TRBJ2-7; tentatively, D is TRBD1 (5 bases). This CDR3 has 14 amino acids. From germline, CDR1 is SGHDT and CDR2 YYEEEE. V was shortened by 3 bases and J by 3 bases, with 13 bases between the two germline ends.

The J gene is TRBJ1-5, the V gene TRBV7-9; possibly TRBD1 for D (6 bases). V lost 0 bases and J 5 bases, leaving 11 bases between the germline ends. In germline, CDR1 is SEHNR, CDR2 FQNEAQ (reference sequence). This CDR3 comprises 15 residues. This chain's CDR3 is CASSLAGGRDQPQHF. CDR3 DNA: TGTGCCAGCAGCTTAGCAGGGGGTCGGGATCAGCCCCAGCATTTT. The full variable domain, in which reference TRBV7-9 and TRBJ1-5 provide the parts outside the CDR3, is DTGVSQNPRHKITKRGQNVTFRCDPISEHNRLYWYRQTLGQGPEFLTYFQNEAQLEKSRLLSDRFSAERPKGSFSTLEIQRTEQGDSAMYLCASSLAGGRDQPQHFGDGTRLSIL.

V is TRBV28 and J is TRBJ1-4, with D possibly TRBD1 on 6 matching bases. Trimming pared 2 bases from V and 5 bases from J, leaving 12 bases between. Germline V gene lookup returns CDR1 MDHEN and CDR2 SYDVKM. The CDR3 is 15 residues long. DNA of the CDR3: TGTGCCAGCAGTTTACGAACAGGGCCCAATGAAAAACTGTTTTTT. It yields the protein CASSLRTGPNEKLFF.